One and the same sample provided the 14 T cell receptor beta chains below, sequenced in a study of cytomegalovirus exposure and HLA in healthy donors. This PCR relied on a set of 60 Vbeta primers and 13 Jbeta primers. Some clones are missing from TCRdb's copy, which holds only in-frame ones; the method was immunoSEQ multiplex PCR. This sample yields tens of thousands of clones, of which around 78% are seen a single time; under 6.5% belongs to the top ten. Sequencing input: PBMCs. These receptors were collected from a man aged 50 to 59 in good health and CMV-seronegative.

The rearrangement links TRBV30 to TRBJ1-5, with TRBD1 as a possible D gene (5 bases). The germline V and J ends were trimmed by 3 bases and 3 bases, with 15 bases remaining between them. Germline V gene sequence: CDR1 GTSNPN, CDR2 SVGIG (reference sequence). This CDR3 has 15 amino acids. The CDR3 region has the DNA TGTGCCTGGAGCCAGCCGGGGGGTTACAATCAGCCCCAGCATTTT. It encodes CAWSQPGGYNQPQHF.

This chain links TRBV6-6 with TRBJ2-5; TRBD1 might be the D (5 bases). The CDR3 covers 12 residues. V shed 7 bases and J shed 1 base, with 7 bases lying between them. Germline V CDR1 and CDR2: MNHNY, SVGAGI (reference sequence). The DNA for the CDR3 is TGTGCCAGCAAGGGGTCCCAAGAGACCCAGTACTTC. Translation gives CASKGSQETQYF.

The chain joins TRBV10-3 to TRBJ1-1; 9 bases agree with TRBD1. The CDR3 covers 13 residues. J lost 3 bases, V lost 6 bases, and 2 bases had no gene match. CDR1 and CDR2 (germline): ENHRY, SYGVKD. The DNA of the CDR3 is TGTGCCATCAGGGACAGGGGAGACACTGAAGCTTTCTTT. It translates to CAIRDRGDTEAFF.

This sequence joins TRBV4-1 and TRBJ1-2, with D possibly TRBD1 on 6 matching bases. V lost 3 bases, J lost 2 bases, and 10 bases lay in between. This CDR3 has 14 amino acids. Germline loops: CDR1 MGHRA, CDR2 YSYEKL. In DNA form, the CDR3 reads TGCGCCAGCAGCCATGAGACAGGAAACTATGGCTACACCTTC. Translating gives CASSHETGNYGYTF.

The chain is built from TRBV4-3 and TRBJ2-3, with 7 bases identical to TRBD2. Trimming cost V 0 bases and J 4 bases; bases outside gene matches: 10. The CDR3 consists of 17 residues. Germline V gives CDR1 LGHNA, CDR2 YSLEER. The CDR3 protein is CASSQDWRETFPDTQYF. The CDR3 DNA is TGCGCCAGCAGCCAAGACTGGCGGGAGACATTTCCAGATACGCAGTATTTT.

The chain carries TRBV11-2 and TRBJ2-3; D might be TRBD1 (7 bases). The CDR3 is made up of 15 amino acids. Trimming left V 2 bases short and J 5 bases short, with 14 bases between. The germline V gene has CDR1 SGHAT and CDR2 FQNNGV. CDR3 sequence reads: CASSLQGGMRDTQYF. The CDR3 bases are TGTGCCAGCAGCTTACAGGGGGGTATGCGAGATACGCAGTATTTT.

The chain couples TRBV2 to TRBJ2-3; 11 bases align to TRBD2. V dropped 8 bases and J dropped 1; count of bases not matched to a gene: 5. Germline CDR1 is SNHLY and CDR2 is FYNNEI. CDR3 length equals 15 residues. Here the CDR3 DNA reads TGTGCCAGCCGGGGACTAGCGGCTCGCACAGATACGCAGTATTTT. Translating it yields CASRGLAARTDTQYF.

This chain connects TRBV6-5 to TRBJ1-4; perhaps TRBD1 as D (5 bases). The CDR3 runs 15 residues. Germline V gene sequence: CDR1 MNHEY, CDR2 SVGAGI. Between the trimmed V and J ends, which lost 3 bases and 3 bases, there was a span of 11 bases. The CDR3 nucleotides are TGTGCCAGCAGTTATCTTTCGGGGGCTAATGAAAAACTGTTTTTT. Translated, it gives CASSYLSGANEKLFF.

This clone was seen once. V and J are TRBV5-8 and TRBJ1-1; a possible D gene is TRBD1 (6 bases). With 7 bases removed from V and 1 base from J, the gap between germline ends came to 11 bases. Germline CDR1 is SGHTS and CDR2 is YDEGEE. The CDR3 is 13 amino acids. CDR3 protein: CASPRTANTEAFF. For the CDR3, the DNA is TGTGCCAGCCCCCGGACAGCGAACACTGAAGCTTTCTTT.

This chain uses TRBV30 with TRBJ1-2; maybe TRBD1 (5 bases). V was trimmed by 4 bases and J by 4 bases, leaving 10 bases between them. The CDR3 has 12 residues. CDR1 and CDR2 (germline): GTSNPN, SVGIG (reference sequence). CDR3 amino acids: CAWTPDSYGYTF. The CDR3 DNA reads as TGTGCCTGGACCCCCGACAGCTATGGCTACACCTTC.

The J gene is TRBJ2-3, the V gene TRBV5-1; 14 nucleotides match TRBD2. The CDR3 consists of 18 residues. Germline V CDR1 and CDR2: SGHRS, YFSETQ. The V and J ends lost 2 bases and 4 bases, in that order; junction bases with no gene match: 9. The CDR3 coding sequence is TGCGCCAGCAGCTTACTTACGGGACTAGCGGGAGCGTCAGATACGCAGTATTTT. It codes for CASSLLTGLAGASDTQYF. Filled out from reference TRBV5-1 and TRBJ2-3, the complete variable domain reads KAGVTQTPRYLIKTRGQQVTLSCSPISGHRSVSWYQQTPGQGLQFLFEYFSETQRNKGNFPGRFSGRQFSNSRSEMNVSTLELGDSALYLCASSLLTGLAGASDTQYFGPGTRLTVL.

This clone was found a few times. The V call is TRBV15, the J call TRBJ2-7, with D possibly matching TRBD2 (5 bases). Trimming shortened V by 1 base and J by 5 bases, and 12 bases separated the two germline ends. The CDR3 covers 14 residues. Germline V gene data show CDR1 as LNHNV and CDR2 as YYDKDF (reference sequence). CDR3 residues: CATSRVGSVHEQYF. CDR3 nucleotides: TGTGCCACCAGCAGAGTTGGTAGCGTCCACGAGCAGTACTTC.

CDR3 in amino acids: CASRGTRATKETQYF. In DNA form, the CDR3 reads TGTGCCAGCCGCGGGACTAGAGCCACCAAAGAGACCCAGTACTTC. The genes are TRBV28 and TRBJ2-5, with 8 positions matching TRBD2. This CDR3 has 15 residues. Trimming cost V 8 bases and J 3 bases; bases outside gene matches: 11. From germline, CDR1 is MDHEN and CDR2 SYDVKM.

The chain is built from TRBV4-2 and TRBJ2-2; TRBD2 matches 12 bases. The CDR3 spans 16 residues. The J segment lost 7 bases and the V segment lost 6 bases, leaving 9 bases of the junction unmatched. The germline CDR1 and CDR2 sequences are LGHNA and YNFKEQ. The CDR3 loop is CASRATSGSRYGELFF. The CDR3, as DNA: TGTGCCAGCAGAGCGACTAGCGGGAGCCGGTACGGGGAGCTGTTTTTT.